The text below deals with one TCR beta chain. Original methodology: Estimates of nucleated cell counts were drawn from the amplification of reference gene primers. Here immunoSEQ multiplex PCR was the method, and the copy in TCRdb shows in-frame clones only, minus some. From that table come the V and J calls and clone size; the DNA was used to work out D and trimming. The table lists 180,000 or so clones, 80% to 90% of them singletons. These data originate in a study of blood T cell repertoires in COVID-19. Across the study: The samples span acute and convalescent COVID-19 from the United States, Italy and Spain.

This CDR3 region has 15 residues. Deletions cut 5 bases from V and 7 bases from J, with 19 bases between. Germline V lookup: CDR1 MNHEY, CDR2 SVGAGI. The source is a man aged 35-49 years who had recovered from COVID-19. V usage is TRBV6-5 and J usage is TRBJ2-3; D is perhaps TRBD1 (6 bases). The sample comprised peripheral blood. DNA of the CDR3: TGTGCCAGCAGTCCCCCGGTTCAGGGGAAAAATACGCAGTATTTT. As protein: CASSPPVQGKNTQYF.